This TCR beta chain stems from a study of cytomegalovirus exposure and HLA in healthy donors. The CDR3 spans 14 residues. CDR1 and CDR2 (germline): MNHEY, SMNVEV (reference sequence). Trimming removed 5 bases at V and 5 bases at J, with 15 bases between. This clone came up a few times. Antigen: not known. With 60 Vbeta and 13 Jbeta primers, the PCR was carried out. The assay was immunoSEQ multiplex PCR, and TCRdb's table has in-frame clones only and misses some. Of about 130,000 clones in the sample, 78% are singletons; the top ten hold less than 2%. Study-wide findings and caveats: An observed cluster of highly shared sequence variants was recorded as a likely sequencing artifact.

This TCR came from a woman between 40 and 50 years old in good health and CMV-seronegative. Sequences were obtained from PBMCs. The chain employs TRBV27 and TRBJ1-1, with D perhaps TRBD1 (6 bases). CDR3 sequence (DNA): TGTGCCAGCAGTCGAGCGGGGGCAAGGACTGAAGCTTTCTTT. It yields the protein CASSRAGARTEAFF.